A selection of T cell receptor beta chains follows, all from one sample in a study of OX40 agonist ivuxolimab in advanced cancers. Sequenced by immunoSEQ multiplex PCR; TCRdb stores in-frame clones only, minus some. The sample shows almost 70,000 clones, about 89% of them seen only once. The sequencing here drew on CD4+ or CD8+ T cells sorted from blood, taken in a trial of the OX40 agonist ivuxolimab. Receptors originate from an adult with an advanced solid tumor such as melanoma, head and neck, liver or kidney cancer. Both conserved end residues are part of each CDR3. D genes are given only for firm matches. Part of the rows lack a size; the others show once, few, many or a class for expanded clones.

D gene	V gene	J gene	clone size	CDR3 protein	CDR3 DNA
.	TRBV19	TRBJ1-5	.	CASSMAGGNQPQHF	TGTGCCAGTAGTATGGCCGGGGGCAATCAGCCCCAGCATTTT
.	TRBV29-1	TRBJ2-7	.	CSVTTLGEQYF	TGCAGCGTTACGACCCTGGGAGAGCAGTACTTC
.	TRBV10-3	TRBJ1-2	few	CAISGSGDGYTF	TGTGCCATCAGTGGATCCGGGGATGGCTACACCTTC
TRBD1	TRBV11-3	TRBJ2-3	.	CASSLGGGANTQYF	TGTGCCAGCAGCTTAGGAGGGGGCGCAAATACGCAGTATTTT
TRBD2	TRBV18	TRBJ2-1	.	CASSPNGLAGNEQFF	TGTGCCAGCTCTCCCAATGGGCTAGCGGGGAATGAGCAGTTCTTC
.	TRBV30	TRBJ1-2	once	CAWNPKETGGYTF	TGTGCCTGGAACCCTAAAGAAACGGGTGGCTACACCTTC
TRBD1	TRBV7-9	TRBJ1-4	.	CASSFAGTGDEKLFF	TGTGCCAGCAGCTTCGCCGGGACAGGGGACGAAAAACTGTTTTTT
.	TRBV9	TRBJ2-3	.	CASSVGQGSTDTQYF	TGTGCCAGCAGCGTAGGGCAGGGGTCCACAGATACGCAGTATTTT
.	TRBV6-5	TRBJ2-7	.	CASSWAISPSYEQYF	TGTGCCAGCAGCTGGGCCATTTCGCCTTCCTACGAGCAGTACTTC
TRBD1	TRBV5-1	TRBJ1-3	once	CASSLLGGVGNTIYF	TGCGCCAGCAGCTTGCTAGGGGGCGTCGGAAACACCATATATTTT
.	TRBV4-2	TRBJ2-7	.	CASSQDRAQGEQYF	TGTGCCAGCAGCCAAGATAGGGCCCAGGGCGAGCAGTACTTC
.	TRBV4-2	TRBJ1-1	.	CASSQMTLNTEAFF	TGTGCCAGCAGCCAGATGACGTTGAACACTGAAGCTTTCTTT
TRBD1	TRBV19	TRBJ2-7	.	CASSWGQGSYEQYF	TGTGCCAGTAGTTGGGGACAGGGCTCCTACGAGCAGTACTTC
.	TRBV6-1	TRBJ2-7	.	CASRDATGSGEQYF	TGTGCCAGCAGGGACGCGACAGGTTCAGGCGAGCAGTACTTC
TRBD1	TRBV9	TRBJ2-3	.	CASSVRQGRTDTQYF	TGTGCCAGCAGCGTAAGACAGGGGAGAACAGATACGCAGTATTTT
.	TRBV5-8	TRBJ1-1	.	CASSPAGRARVTEAFF	TGTGCCAGCAGCCCGGCCGGGAGGGCCCGGGTCACTGAAGCTTTCTTT
.	TRBV19	TRBJ2-7	.	CASSTRISEQYF	TGTGCCAGTAGTACCAGAATCTCCGAGCAGTACTTC
.	TRBV7-3	TRBJ2-5	.	CASSPSREETQYF	TGTGCCAGCAGCCCCTCGCGGGAAGAGACCCAGTACTTC
TRBD1	TRBV28	TRBJ1-2	once	CASQWGTGDGYTF	TGTGCCAGCCAATGGGGGACAGGGGATGGCTACACCTTC
TRBD1	TRBV4-3	TRBJ1-1	.	CASSHNRGQGNTEAFF	TGCGCCAGCAGCCACAACAGGGGACAGGGGAACACTGAAGCTTTCTTT
.	TRBV18	TRBJ2-3	.	CASSLGPGADTQYF	TGTGCCAGCTCACTTGGACCAGGAGCAGATACGCAGTATTTT